This TCR beta chain was profiled in a study of blood T cells in healthy people across ages (dated by TCRdb to about 2015). About the study as a whole: In model experiments, template switching captured roughly one uniquely barcoded TCR beta cDNA molecule for every two T cells. The donors were divided into four age groups: young (average approximately 17 years), middle-aged (about 39), aged (approximately 62) and long-lived (nearly 85). Donors of different ages were randomly distributed across sequencing lanes to avoid experimental bias. Age-related changes in TCR beta repertoire diversity were measured in the study by deep sequencing normalized with unique cDNA molecular identifiers. The study analyzed two additional independent replicas of 1 million unique cDNA reads from the same blood draw for two donors, one aged 18 to 29 and one aged 80 or older.

Worth noting for this clonotype: The antigen it recognizes is unknown. No qualities accompany the bases; no much larger clone lies one base away.

The roughly 42 donors, aged roughly 6 to 100 years, were systemically healthy Caucasian individuals from Russia. Each donor gave about 9.2 milliliters of peripheral blood, drawn into EDTA-treated Vacutainer tubes. Ficoll-Paque density-gradient centrifugation was used to isolate PBMCs, with at least 6 million per sample. Trizol reagent was used to extract total RNA from PBMCs, with at least 5 micrograms per sample. For every donor, flow cytometry on a PBMC aliquot measured the percentage of naive CD45RAhigh/CD27high T cells. The library was produced with 5' RACE. TCRdb names Illumina HiSeq 2500 as the instrument used. A second PCR of 7 to 11 cycles was performed with a sample-barcoded 5' primer and a J-beta primer mix. A template-switch 5' adaptor carrying 12 random nucleotides introduced a unique molecular identifier onto each TCR beta cDNA molecule. Each sample yielded at least 2.5 million CDR3-containing paired-end reads. First-strand cDNA was synthesized from all RNA with the Mint cDNA synthesis kit, primed by a TRBC-specific oligonucleotide. All cDNA was treated with uracil-DNA glycosylase and then went through a first 18-cycle PCR with the universal primers M1SS and BC2_uni_R. On the authors' methods: For normalization, 1 million high-quality reads, each with a distinct molecular identifier, were randomly selected from each sample. Reads with shared molecular identifiers were discarded instead of being binned into consensus sequences. CDR3 identification, clonotype clustering and error correction used MiTCR with a Q25 quality threshold and the strictest error-elimination algorithm. Lower-bound total TCR beta diversity was estimated with a nonparametric unseen species model using Euler transformation. TCRdb itself trimmed the public reads at Q25 with fastp, ran MiXCR and retained productive beta chains. Each entry merges the rows of one CDR3 protein and shows their most common DNA and genes. TCRdb, rather than the study authors, made the V and J calls. The sample includes approximately 820,000 distinct CDR3 sequences, with roughly 44% observed a single time. The leading ten clones occupy roughly 19% of the sample.

Reading from cysteine to phenylalanine, the CDR3 counts 14 amino acids. Only the CDR3 portion is preserved as DNA: 42 bases, with reading frame beginning at the first base. Clipping removes 6 bases from V and 4 bases from J, with 7 as the unmatched junction base count. For CDR1 and CDR2, the germline V gene lists SNHLY and FYNNEI. Beyond this particular receptor, the publication reports: Because profiling used bulk unsorted PBMCs, naive and antigen-experienced compartments could not be compared conclusively. Compared with the aged group, the long-lived group had more naive CD4+ T cells, fewer expanded clones and increased TCR diversity, suggesting age selection. Observed TCR beta diversity per million T cells fell roughly linearly with age, and a significant reduction was already apparent by age about 36. Total diversity estimates from one million sequenced T cells were considered lower bounds and underestimates. The CMV infection status of donors was not known, potentially confounding age-related changes in expanded clonotypes. There was a strong correlation between observed TCR beta diversity and the percentage of naive T cells measured by flow cytometry.

The rearrangement joined TRBV2 to TRBJ1-1; TRBD1 aligns with 8 central bases. This sequence originates from a man aged 60 to 69 in good health. The sequenced sample consisted of blood. The DNA is TGTGCCAGCAGGGAGGGACAGGTCGGCACTGAAGCTTTCTTT. It encodes CASREGQVGTEAFF.